A single sample is the source of the 20 T cell receptor beta chains below, sequenced in a study of glioma-infiltrating T cells. Using RNA template, CDR3s of TCR alpha and beta were amplified with iRepertoire arm-PCR. MiXCR, run by TCRdb on the multiplex PCR reads, gives a single entry per CDR3 protein. The sample has about 140,000 distinct CDR3 sequences, more than 35% seen once. The sample was glioma tissue, nonneoplastic brain tissue, or PBMCs (not recorded which). The origin of the receptors is a human donor with low-grade glioma or glioblastoma, undergoing nonglioma brain surgery, or in good health (not recorded which).

The chain employs TRBV4-3 and TRBJ2-2, with unresolved D. Trimming removed 0 bases at V and 7 bases at J, with 6 bases between. CDR1 is LGHNA and CDR2 is YSLEER in the germline V gene. The CDR3 is made up of 13 amino acids. The CDR3 nucleotides read TGCGCCAGCAGCCAAGATCTTGTCGGGGAGCTGTTTTTT. Translation gives CASSQDLVGELFF.

The chain couples TRBV2 to TRBJ2-3; 7 nucleotides line up with TRBD1. The CDR3 spans 14 residues. Germline CDR1 is SNHLY and CDR2 is FYNNEI. CDR3 DNA: TGTGCTCCCAGAGGGGGCTCCTACACAGATACGCAGTATTTT. It specifies CAPRGGSYTDTQYF.

The chain has TRBV25-1 and TRBJ2-5; D might be TRBD2 (5 bases). CDR3 length equals 15 residues. Trimming cost V 2 bases and J 4 bases, with 14 bases left between them. CDR1 and CDR2 from the germline V gene are MGHDK and SYGVNS. CDR3 in amino acids: CASSEMSGFRETQYF. The CDR3 DNA follows: TGTGCCAGCAGTGAAATGTCGGGGTTCCGAGAGACCCAGTACTTC.

Note on this clonotype: It is likely a read error, because the conserved phenylalanine at the end of the CDR3 is missing. The rearrangement uses TRBV28 and TRBJ1-2; D is uncertain. The CDR3 contains 13 residues. Germline values: CDR1 MDHEN, CDR2 SYDVKM. V lost 3 bases to trimming and J lost 3 bases, with 8 bases between them. CDR3 sequence (DNA): TGTGCCAGCAGTTTTGTTCTTGACTATGGCTACACCATC. Its protein is CASSFVLDYGYTI.

Notes on this clonotype: The final CDR3 position lacks the conserved phenylalanine or tryptophan, pointing to a likely read error. CDR3 residues: CASSQEGGYEQYL. For the CDR3, the DNA is TGTGCCAGCAGCCAAGAGGGCGGTTACGAGCAGTACTTA. The chain couples TRBV3-1 to TRBJ2-7, with D hard to call. CDR3 length: 13 residues. The V end lost 0 bases, the J end lost 4 bases, and 7 bases lay between the germline ends. CDR1 is LGHDT, CDR2 YNNKEL, per germline (reference sequence).

With respect to this clonotype: Mismatch with germline at one junction end may stem from a read error. The V gene is TRBV7-2, the J gene TRBJ2-1, with 9 bases matching TRBD1. The V gene's germline CDR1 is SGHTA and CDR2 FQGNSA. The CDR3 sequence is 14 residues long. CDR3 sequence (DNA): TGTGCCCGCAGTTGGGACAGGGTCGACAATGAGCAGTTCTTC. The encoded protein is CARSWDRVDNEQFF.

In its sample, this clonotype was seen many times. The chain is built from TRBV6-6 and TRBJ1-3; no reliable D call. V lost 2 bases and J lost 0, with 5 bases in between. The CDR3 covers 14 residues. Germline CDR1 MNHNY, CDR2 SVGAGI (reference sequence). The CDR3 reads CASSYGISGNTIYF. In DNA form, the CDR3 reads TGTGCCAGCAGTTACGGTATCTCTGGAAACACCATATATTTT.

This clonotype was found a few times. The CDR3: CSAKQGGTEAFF. The DNA of the CDR3 is TGCAGTGCAAAACAGGGGGGCACTGAAGCTTTCTTT. The chain combines TRBV20-1 with TRBJ1-1, with 8 bases identical to TRBD1. The ends lost 6 bases at V and 4 bases at J; junction bases unmatched: 4. The CDR3 is 12 amino acids. Germline V gene lookup returns CDR1 DFQATT and CDR2 SNEGSKA (reference sequence).

The rearrangement uses TRBV5-5 and TRBJ1-5, with a possible D match to TRBD1 (5 bases). Trimming cost V 4 bases and J 4 bases, with 18 bases left between them. Germline loops: CDR1 SGHKS, CDR2 YYEKEE (reference sequence). The CDR3 totals 16 residues. The CDR3 loop is CASSQTDDSNNQPQHF. The DNA for the CDR3 is TGTGCCAGCAGCCAGACCGACGACAGCAATAATCAGCCCCAGCATTTT.

This clonotype was counted between two and nine times. The chain employs TRBV25-1 and TRBJ1-1, with D possibly matching TRBD1 (6 bases). Trimming pared 7 bases from V and 5 bases from J, leaving 20 bases between. The CDR3 sequence is 15 residues long. Germline-derived CDR1 and CDR2 are MGHDK and SYGVNS. The CDR3 bases are TGTGCCAGCACCCCTGGGGGGCTACTGGGGACTGAAGCTTTCTTT. Protein: CASTPGGLLGTEAFF.

This clonotype was detected a few times. CDR3 nucleotides: TGCAGTGCTAGTAGGGACAGCGCCTACAATGAGCAGTTCTTC. This encodes CSASRDSAYNEQFF. The chain carries TRBV20-1 and TRBJ2-1; 7 positions agree with TRBD1. Germline values: CDR1 DFQATT, CDR2 SNEGSKA (reference sequence). After removal of 3 bases from V and 2 bases from J, the junction contained 4 bases not matched to a gene. This CDR3 spans 14 amino acids.

This clonotype was seen more than once but under ten times. CDR3 residues: CSARPGGPQYF. CDR3 bases: TGCAGTGCCCGGCCAGGGGGTCCCCAGTACTTC. J is TRBJ2-5 and V is TRBV20-1, with 7 positions matching TRBD1. V was pared by 6 bases and J by 9 bases, with 7 bases of the junction left unmatched. Germline CDR1 reads DFQATT; CDR2 reads SNEGSKA (reference sequence). The CDR3 has 11 amino acids.

The J gene is TRBJ2-4, the V gene TRBV12-3 or TRBV12-4, with D tentatively TRBD1 or TRBD2 (6 bases each). The CDR3 is made up of 15 amino acids. V lost 6 bases and J 3 bases, leaving 15 bases between the germline ends. The CDR3, as DNA: TGTGCCAGCAGCCCCACGGAGGGGGGCAAAAACATTCAGTACTTC. Its translation is CASSPTEGGKNIQYF.

The J gene is TRBJ2-3, the V gene TRBV20-1; TRBD2 agrees at 14 bases. This CDR3 spans 15 amino acids. The V segment lost 6 bases and the J segment 3 bases; nucleotides outside the gene matches: 5. Germline CDR1 reads DFQATT; CDR2 reads SNEGSKA (reference sequence). The CDR3 loop is CSASRTSGRTDTQYF. The CDR3 DNA reads TGCAGTGCGAGTCGGACTAGCGGGAGGACAGATACGCAGTATTTT.

The chain combines TRBV20-1 with TRBJ2-1; D is possibly TRBD1 (7 bases). The V gene lost 6 bases and the J gene lost 6 bases, with 15 bases spanning the gap. CDR1 and CDR2 from the germline V gene are DFQATT and SNEGSKA (reference sequence). This CDR3 spans 13 amino acids. CDR3 in amino acids: CSAQPGGLNEQFF. CDR3 nucleotide sequence: TGCAGTGCGCAGCCAGGGGGGCTCAATGAGCAGTTCTTC.

V and J are TRBV7-2 and TRBJ2-3; TRBD2 is a possible D gene (6 bases). From germline, CDR1 is SGHTA and CDR2 FQGNSA. This CDR3 is 13 amino acids long. Trimming stripped 4 bases from V and 3 bases from J, with 8 bases between. The CDR3 sequence is CASSSLATDTQYF. CDR3 bases: TGTGCCAGCAGCTCCCTAGCGACAGATACGCAGTATTTT.

In this sample, this clonotype turned up a few times. The V and J genes are TRBV20-1 and TRBJ1-2, with TRBD1 as a possible D gene (5 bases). This CDR3 contains 14 residues. Germline V gene sequence: CDR1 DFQATT, CDR2 SNEGSKA (reference sequence). V lost 0 bases to trimming and J lost 6 bases, with 14 bases between them. For the CDR3, the DNA is TGCAGTGCTAGAGATCCGGCCAGGGACGATGGCTACACCTTC. Its translation: CSARDPARDDGYTF.

About this clonotype itself: One end of the junction varies from germline; a read error may be responsible. The chain carries TRBV6-2 or TRBV6-3 and TRBJ2-7, with 9 bases lining up with TRBD2. Per germline, CDR1 MNHEY and CDR2 SVGEGT. CDR3 length: 15 residues. The CDR3 region is CAISGGREGVYEQYF. The CDR3 bases are TGTGCCATCAGTGGGGGGCGGGAGGGAGTATACGAGCAGTACTTC.

The chain links TRBV7-2 to TRBJ2-3; 8 nucleotides align to TRBD2. The germline gives CDR1 SGHTA, CDR2 FQGNSA. V dropped 4 bases and J dropped 4; count of bases not matched to a gene: 10. The CDR3 is 16 amino acids. The CDR3 nucleotides are TGTGCCAGCAGCTCAAATACAGCGGGGGCGGCAGATACGCAGTATTTT. This gives the protein CASSSNTAGAADTQYF. Complete variable domain (other parts from reference TRBV7-2 and TRBJ2-3): GAGVSQSPSNKVTEKGKDVELRCDPISGHTALYWYRQSLGQGLEFLIYFQGNSAPDKSGLPSDRFSAERTGGSVSTLTIQRTQQEDSAVYLCASSSNTAGAADTQYFGPGTRLTVL.

This rearrangement joins TRBV20-1 to TRBJ1-2, with 8 nucleotides matching TRBD1. Looked up from germline, CDR1 is DFQATT and CDR2 is SNEGSKA (reference sequence). The CDR3 is 13 residues long. Trimming at V came to 5 bases and at J to 8 bases, leaving 10 bases not matched to a gene. The CDR3 DNA reads TGCAGTGCTTTCCACCACGGACAGGGCGGCTACACCTTC. This translates into CSAFHHGQGGYTF.